The present entry profiles one TCR beta chain with its context. Its specificity is unknown. This record comes from a study of T cell responses to AZD1222 COVID-19 vaccine. Findings and limits, study-wide: Clonal diversity was possibly underestimated, and white British individuals and females predominated among donors. It was only 6 or 7 AZD1222 recipients who were seropositive at baseline. There were repertoire samples only from the period after the peak T cell response. CD4 TCRs associated with vaccination spanned spike, dominating at 160-218 and 743-854.

Assay: immunoSEQ multiplex PCR; the TCRdb copy retains only in-frame clones and omits some. The sample shows around 140,000 clones, about nine tenths of them seen only once. CDR1 is SGDLS and CDR2 is YYNGEE in the germline V gene. Deletions cut 0 bases from V and 7 bases from J, with 16 bases between. The CDR3 totals 15 residues. Specimen: peripheral blood, collected on day 0 of AZD1222 vaccination. This TCR derives from an adult in good health. This chain joins TRBV9 and TRBJ1-2; D unclear. CDR3 in amino acids: CASSVVGSLVGGYTF. CDR3 DNA sequence: TGTGCCAGCAGCGTAGTTGGATCGCTAGTGGGTGGCTACACCTTC.